These 17 T cell receptor beta chains originate from one sample sequenced in a study of cytomegalovirus exposure and HLA in healthy donors. Both 60 Vbeta primers and 13 Jbeta primers went into the PCR. The repertoire was sequenced with immunoSEQ multiplex PCR; TCRdb's copy has only in-frame clones and lacks some. The profile shows about 130,000 clones, 75% to 85% of them singletons. The sequencing input was PBMCs. These receptors were obtained from a male donor in good health and CMV-seronegative.

This clone was observed a single time. This sequence joins TRBV6-1 and TRBJ1-5; D uncertain. Germline assignment: CDR1 MNHNS and CDR2 SASEGT. V lost 0 bases to trimming and J lost 3 bases, with 12 bases between them. The CDR3 covers 16 residues. As DNA, the CDR3 is TGTGCCAGCAGTGAAGCCCGAGTAGTCACCAATCAGCCCCAGCATTTT. It encodes CASSEARVVTNQPQHF.

The chain is built from TRBV30 and TRBJ1-6; D gene uncertain. The germline V gene encodes CDR1 GTSNPN and CDR2 SVGIG (reference sequence). This CDR3 contains 14 residues. The V gene lost 2 bases and the J gene lost 3 bases, with 8 bases spanning the gap. CDR3 sequence (DNA): TGTGCCTGGAGTTCGGAGCTCTATAATTCACCCCTCCACTTT. It yields the protein CAWSSELYNSPLHF.

V gene TRBV9 combines with J gene TRBJ2-7, with a possible D match to TRBD2 (5 bases). Germline V gene lookup returns CDR1 SGDLS and CDR2 YYNGEE. This CDR3 region has 15 residues. Trimming took off 3 bases at V and 2 bases at J, with 15 bases between the two ends. The CDR3 DNA reads as TGTGCCAGCAGCGCAAGCGGCCAGAGAACCTACGAGCAGTACTTC. Protein: CASSASGQRTYEQYF.

The J gene is TRBJ2-2, the V gene TRBV5-4; the match to TRBD1 covers 10 bases. The J segment lost 6 bases and the V segment lost 2 bases, leaving 7 bases of the junction unmatched. The CDR3 length is 16 residues. CDR1 SGHNT and CDR2 YYREEE come from the germline V gene (reference sequence). The CDR3 spells CASSLTGQGRPGELFF. The DNA of the CDR3 is TGTGCCAGCAGCTTAACGGGACAGGGGAGACCCGGGGAGCTGTTTTTT.

The rearrangement links TRBV19 to TRBJ1-5; D gene uncertain. Per germline, CDR1 LNHDA and CDR2 SQIVND (reference sequence). V gave up 6 bases and J gave up 9 bases, with 12 bases separating them. This CDR3 has 12 residues. The CDR3 loop is CASSPPAGPQHF. In DNA form, the CDR3 reads TGTGCCAGTAGCCCCCCCGCCGGGCCCCAGCATTTT.

This rearrangement joins TRBV11-3 to TRBJ1-1; 7 nucleotides line up with TRBD1. The germline CDR1 and CDR2 sequences are SGHNT and YENEEA. CDR3 length equals 13 residues. With V trimmed by 3 bases and J by 5 bases, 3 bases remained unmatched. Written as DNA, the CDR3 is TGTGCCAGCAGCTTCGGACAGGCGACTGAAGCTTTCTTT. This translates into CASSFGQATEAFF.

V is TRBV5-1 and J is TRBJ1-1, with a tentative D call TRBD1 (6 bases). The CDR3 length is 14 residues. CDR1 is SGHRS, CDR2 YFSETQ, per germline. V was pared by 0 bases and J by 4 bases, with 10 bases between. The CDR3 region is CASSLAGGLTEAFF. The CDR3 DNA reads as TGCGCCAGCAGCTTGGCGGGGGGGCTCACTGAAGCTTTCTTT.

The CDR3: CASSLRGKANTIYF. CDR3 DNA sequence: TGTGCCAGCAGCTTACGAGGCAAAGCAAACACCATATATTTT. The chain links TRBV7-2 to TRBJ1-3; D is unclear. Trimming removed 2 bases from V and 6 bases from J, with 11 bases in between. CDR1 is SGHTA and CDR2 is FQGNSA in the germline V gene. The CDR3 loop spans 14 amino acids. The variable domain in full, with the rest retrieved from reference TRBV7-2 and TRBJ1-3, is GAGVSQSPSNKVTEKGKDVELRCDPISGHTALYWYRQSLGQGLEFLIYFQGNSAPDKSGLPSDRFSAERTGGSVSTLTIQRTQQEDSAVYLCASSLRGKANTIYFGEGSWLTVV.

The chain couples TRBV6-4 to TRBJ1-3; D is unclear. Germline CDR1 is MRHNA and CDR2 is SNTAGT. The V end was cut by 6 bases, the J end by 4 bases, with 4 bases between. This CDR3 contains 11 residues. CDR3 sequence (DNA): TGTGCCAGCAGGGGCGGAAACACCATATATTTT. Protein product: CASRGGNTIYF.

This sequence joins TRBV11-2 and TRBJ2-5; a possible D gene is TRBD2 (6 bases). The ends were cut back, 3 bases at V and 2 bases at J, with 13 bases in the middle. The germline V gene encodes CDR1 SGHAT and CDR2 FQNNGV. The CDR3 sequence is 15 residues long. Written as DNA, the CDR3 is TGTGCCAGCAGCTTCGAGGGGCGGGGTCAAGAGACCCAGTACTTC. Protein product: CASSFEGRGQETQYF.

CDR3 sequence: CASSRGGTEAFF. The CDR3, as DNA: TGTGCCAGCAGCAGGGGGGGGACTGAAGCTTTCTTT. The rearrangement joins TRBV7-9 to TRBJ1-1; TRBD1 is a possible D gene (6 bases). The length of the CDR3 is 12 residues. Germline lookup yields CDR1 SEHNR and CDR2 FQNEAQ (reference sequence). V shed 5 bases and J shed 5 bases, with 9 bases lying between them.

J is TRBJ1-2 and V is TRBV7-9; maybe TRBD1 (5 bases). Trimming cost V 0 bases and J 2 bases, with 16 bases left between them. The CDR3 contains 17 residues. Germline-derived CDR1 and CDR2 are SEHNR and FQNEAQ (reference sequence). In DNA, the CDR3 is TGTGCCAGCAGCTTAGCGGGGCAATTGGCAGGCAACTATGGCTACACCTTC. Protein product: CASSLAGQLAGNYGYTF.

The J gene is TRBJ1-1, the V gene TRBV29-1, with D maybe TRBD1 (6 bases). The CDR3 loop spans 13 amino acids. Germline CDR1 reads SQVTM; CDR2 reads ANQGSEA. Trimming left V 7 bases short and J 3 bases short, with 15 bases between. The CDR3 coding sequence is TGCAGCGCTATAGCAGGGGTTTACACTGAAGCTTTCTTT. Translation gives CSAIAGVYTEAFF.

The V call is TRBV27, the J call TRBJ2-1; 13 bases map to TRBD2. CDR3 size: 15 residues. CDR1 is MNHEY, CDR2 SMNVEV, per germline (reference sequence). V lost 6 bases, J lost 7 bases, and 6 bases stayed unmatched. CDR3 coding DNA: TGTGCCAGCAGCCCCGGACTAGCGGGGGTGAATGAGCAGTTCTTC. Protein product: CASSPGLAGVNEQFF.

Here the CDR3 reads CASSLEAVWTSYGYTF. The CDR3 nucleotides are TGTGCCAGCAGCTTAGAGGCAGTCTGGACTAGCTATGGCTACACCTTC. The chain recombines TRBV7-2 with TRBJ1-2; no clear D. This CDR3 spans 16 amino acids. The V gene lost 1 base and the J gene lost 4 bases, with 16 bases spanning the gap. Germline V lookup: CDR1 SGHTA, CDR2 FQGNSA. Full variable domain (remainder filled in from reference TRBV7-2 and TRBJ1-2): GAGVSQSPSNKVTEKGKDVELRCDPISGHTALYWYRQSLGQGLEFLIYFQGNSAPDKSGLPSDRFSAERTGGSVSTLTIQRTQQEDSAVYLCASSLEAVWTSYGYTFGSGTRLTVV.

This clone was detected only once. The chain has TRBV29-1 and TRBJ1-5, with D uncertain. Trimming pared 2 bases from V and 0 bases from J, leaving 5 bases between. CDR1 is SQVTM and CDR2 is ANQGSEA in the germline V gene. The CDR3 contains 13 residues. The CDR3 is CSVESDSNQPQHF. In nucleotides, the CDR3 is TGCAGCGTTGAAAGCGATAGCAATCAGCCCCAGCATTTT. Based on the CDR3 plus reference TRBV29-1 and TRBJ1-5, the full variable domain is SAVISQKPSRDICQRGTSLTIQCQVDSQVTMMFWYRQQPGQSLTLIATANQGSEATYESGFVIDKFPISRPNLTFSTLTVSNMSPEDSSIYLCSVESDSNQPQHFGDGTRLSIL.

J is TRBJ2-3 and V is TRBV9, with TRBD2 matching 8 bases. The CDR3 has 15 residues. Unmatched junction bases numbered 4, after V lost 0 bases and J lost 4 bases. Germline CDR1 and CDR2: SGDLS and YYNGEE. The CDR3: CASSVASGSADTQYF. CDR3 in DNA: TGTGCCAGCAGCGTAGCCAGCGGGAGTGCAGATACGCAGTATTTT.